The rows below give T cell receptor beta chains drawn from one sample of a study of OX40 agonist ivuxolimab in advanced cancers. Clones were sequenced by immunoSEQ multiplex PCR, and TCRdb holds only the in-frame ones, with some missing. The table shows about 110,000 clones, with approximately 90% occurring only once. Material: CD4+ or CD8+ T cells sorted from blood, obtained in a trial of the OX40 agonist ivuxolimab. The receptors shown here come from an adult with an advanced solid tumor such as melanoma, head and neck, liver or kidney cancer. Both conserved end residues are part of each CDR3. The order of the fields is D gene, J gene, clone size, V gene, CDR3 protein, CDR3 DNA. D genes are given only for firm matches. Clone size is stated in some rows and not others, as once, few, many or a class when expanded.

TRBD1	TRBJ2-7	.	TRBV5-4	CASSSPGQSYEQYF	TGTGCCAGCAGCTCTCCGGGACAGAGTTACGAGCAGTACTTC
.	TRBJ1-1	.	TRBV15	CATSRDPGTMNTEAFF	TGTGCCACCAGCAGAGATCCTGGGACTATGAACACTGAAGCTTTCTTT
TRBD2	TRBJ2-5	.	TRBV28	CASSWVGLAGGKETQYF	TGTGCCAGCAGTTGGGTAGGATTGGCGGGGGGAAAAGAGACCCAGTACTTC
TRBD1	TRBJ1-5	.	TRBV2	CASRGGTVGNQPQHF	TGTGCCAGCAGGGGGGGGACAGTTGGGAATCAGCCCCAGCATTTT
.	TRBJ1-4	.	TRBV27	CASGRTETEKLFF	TGTGCCAGCGGGAGGACAGAGACTGAAAAACTGTTTTTT
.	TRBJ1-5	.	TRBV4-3	CASSQDRNQPQHF	TGCGCCAGCAGCCAAGATCGAAATCAGCCCCAGCATTTT
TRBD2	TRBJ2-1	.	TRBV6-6	CASSLGLAGYFYEQFF	TGTGCCAGCAGTTTAGGACTAGCGGGATATTTTTATGAGCAGTTCTTC
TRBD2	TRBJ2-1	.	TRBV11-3	CASSPWTSGGLGEQFF	TGTGCCAGCAGCCCCTGGACTAGCGGGGGCCTAGGGGAGCAGTTCTTC
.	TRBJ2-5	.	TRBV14	CASSQVGGLASLEETQYF	TGTGCCAGCAGCCAAGTTGGGGGTCTAGCATCTCTTGAGGAGACCCAGTACTTC
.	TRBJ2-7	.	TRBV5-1	CASSLARHEQYF	TGCGCCAGCAGCTTGGCCCGCCACGAGCAGTACTTC
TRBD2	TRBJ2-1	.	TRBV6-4	CASSDLAGAYNEQFF	TGTGCCAGCAGCGATCTCGCGGGAGCCTACAATGAGCAGTTCTTC
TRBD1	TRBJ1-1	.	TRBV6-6	CASSSQGVGGTEAFF	TGTGCCAGCAGTTCCCAGGGGGTGGGCGGCACTGAAGCTTTCTTT
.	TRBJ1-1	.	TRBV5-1	CASSLEGVRIDLF	TGCGCCAGCAGCTTGGAGGGGGTCCGGATAGATCTCTTT
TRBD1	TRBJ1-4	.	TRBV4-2	CASSQGQGPNEKLFF	TGTGCCAGCAGCCAAGGACAGGGGCCCAATGAAAAACTGTTTTTT
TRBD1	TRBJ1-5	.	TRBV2	CASRDRSPNQPQHF	TGTGCCAGCAGGGACAGGTCCCCCAATCAGCCCCAGCATTTT
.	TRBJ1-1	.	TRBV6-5	CASSYSMQGDPEAFF	TGTGCCAGCAGTTACTCGATGCAGGGTGACCCTGAAGCTTTCTTT
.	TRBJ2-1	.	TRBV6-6	CASSLAPSYNEQFF	TGTGCCAGCAGTTTAGCCCCCTCCTACAATGAGCAGTTCTTC
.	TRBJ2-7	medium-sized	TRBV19	CASSIGGSAIPSYEQYF	TGTGCCAGTAGTATAGGGGGCAGCGCGATCCCCTCCTACGAGCAGTACTTC
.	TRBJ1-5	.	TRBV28	CASSDEGQPQHF	TGTGCCAGCAGTGACGAGGGTCAGCCCCAGCATTTT
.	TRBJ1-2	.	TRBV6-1	CASSQTGYGYTF	TGTGCCAGCAGTCAGACAGGCTATGGCTACACCTTC
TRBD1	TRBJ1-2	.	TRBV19	CASSLNQGADNYGYTF	TGTGCCAGTAGTCTAAATCAGGGGGCGGATAACTATGGCTACACCTTC
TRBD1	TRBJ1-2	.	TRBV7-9	CASSPGTGGGGGGYTF	TGTGCCAGCAGCCCCGGGACAGGGGGCGGAGGTGGTGGCTACACCTTC
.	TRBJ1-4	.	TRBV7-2	CASSRGGNEKLFF	TGTGCCAGCAGCCGAGGAGGGAATGAAAAACTGTTTTTT
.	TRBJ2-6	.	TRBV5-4	CASSTEKSGANVLTF	TGTGCCAGCAGCACGGAAAAATCTGGGGCCAACGTCCTGACTTTC
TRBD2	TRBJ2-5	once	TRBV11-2	CASSLAGHAETQYF	TGTGCCAGCAGTCTAGCGGGACACGCGGAGACCCAGTACTTC